This T cell receptor (beta chain) appears in the sequencing data of a study of radiation and T cells in renal cell carcinoma (dated by TCRdb to the early 2020s). Study-level background: TCR beta sequencing covered some 55 samples in total, comprising some 26 tumors and some 27 peripheral blood samples. The final blood draw was performed at 4 weeks after radiation, at the same time as nephrectomy. Across all 53 samples, over 4,000,000 unique CDR3 nucleotide sequences encoding roughly 2,800,000 unique CDR3 amino acid sequences were identified.

Taken with the paper, the label for time point translates to: blood 4 weeks post-SBRT, at nephrectomy. The treatment or condition label corresponds to: 15 Gy SBRT to primary tumor, nephrectomy 4 weeks later. The samples were obtained from a clinical trial, where primary renal cell carcinomas were treated with 15 Gy stereotactic body radiation therapy and then removed by nephrectomy 4 weeks afterward. To follow tumor-enriched clonotypes, serial peripheral blood was collected from radiation-treated patients at baseline and at 2 weeks and 4 weeks after SBRT. Renal cell carcinoma with clear cell pathology was present in all patients. The QIAamp DNA Blood Mini Kit (Qiagen) was used to prepare genomic DNA for TCR sequencing. Samples were included in the analyses only if all quality control checks were passed. Following the manufacturer's recommendations, the immunoSEQ kit was used to generate TCR beta libraries from genomic DNA. Library preparation used a first multiplex PCR with proprietary primers, then a second PCR adding unique barcodes, with bead cleanups after each round. A kit-provided positive control reaction and a negative control reaction were included in every sample batch. The final libraries underwent checking on an Agilent 4200 TapeStation D1000 ScreenTape, volumetric pooling, and quantification by qPCR. Sequencing was performed on an Illumina NextSeq500 using a MidOutput 150-cycle cartridge, with 156 Read1 cycles, 15 Index1 cycles, and the kit custom primers. The pooled library was loaded at around 1 pM, and roughly 18% PhiX control was spiked in. For the original study's pipeline: Vendor-processed data were analyzed in R, with a clonotype defined as all T cells sharing the same CDR3 nucleotide sequence. In the clone abundance analyses, frequencies were normalized to the 10,000 most abundant clones in each sample. Public T cell clones, averaging fewer than five per sample, were removed before analysis. An abundance difference of at least 32-fold between compartments was the criterion for calling clonotypes tumor-enriched or baseline blood-enriched. Clonotypes expanded or contracted between blood time points were identified with a beta-binomial differential abundance model. Similarity between tumor and blood repertoires was quantified using the Baroni-Urbani and Buser coefficient, and groups were compared with two-tailed Wilcoxon tests in R. Entries here come from immuneACCESS through TCRdb and include only in-frame sequences with V and J called. Some clones fail to appear in such tables; in the studies checked, an unresolved V gene covers under half of the shortfall, and the cause of the remainder is unknown. That table furnishes V, J and clone size, whereas the DNA furnished D and trimming. The sample includes roughly 45,000 clones, with roughly four fifths observed a single time. Of the sample, around 26% is held by the ten largest clones.

This clone was counted only a few times. Its specific antigen is unknown. No base quality information exists; no much larger clone differs at one position. CDR1 and CDR2, looked up from the germline V gene, are SGDLS and YYNGEE. The CDR3 starts with the cysteine, ends with the phenylalanine, and has 14 residues. Only the CDR3 DNA stays, 42 bases, in frame from base 1. V lost 1 base and J lost 1 base; the stretch between them is 9 bases long. The study at large found these results: In blood, the top tumor clonotypes increased from baseline to 2 weeks after radiation and then shrank by 4 weeks, which suggests a temporary expansion of tumor-resident clones. Changes in the blood repertoire were not tracked past 4 weeks after treatment. No pretreatment tumor biopsies were available, so the baseline intratumoral presence of clonotypes could not be determined. The single-armed trial design could not address effects of radiation dose or scheduling on the TCR repertoire.

The sequence joins TRBV9 to TRBJ2-7; TRBD1 might be the D gene, on 6 matching bases. The source was blood, collected from a patient whose treatment included radiotherapy and nephrectomy. The clonotype originates from a woman aged 70-85 years with renal cell carcinoma. The bases are TGTGCCAGCAGCGTACAGGGGCGATCCTACGAGCAGTACTTC. Translated, this gives CASSVQGRSYEQYF.